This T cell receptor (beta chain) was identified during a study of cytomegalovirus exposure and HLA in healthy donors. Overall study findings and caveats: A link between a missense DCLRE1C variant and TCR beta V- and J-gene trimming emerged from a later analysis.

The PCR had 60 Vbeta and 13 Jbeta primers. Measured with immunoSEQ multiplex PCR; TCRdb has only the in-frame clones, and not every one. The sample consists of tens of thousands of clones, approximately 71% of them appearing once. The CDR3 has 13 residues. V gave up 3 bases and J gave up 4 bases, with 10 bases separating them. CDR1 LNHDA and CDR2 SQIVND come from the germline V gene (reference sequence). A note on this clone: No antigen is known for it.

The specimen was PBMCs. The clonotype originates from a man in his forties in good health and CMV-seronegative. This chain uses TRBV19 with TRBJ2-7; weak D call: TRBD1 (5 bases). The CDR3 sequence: CASSINSGYEQYF. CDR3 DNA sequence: TGTGCCAGTAGTATCAATTCAGGGTACGAGCAGTACTTC.